This TCR beta chain was retrieved from a study of T cell responses to AZD1222 COVID-19 vaccine. Produced via immunoSEQ multiplex PCR; TCRdb's table is partial and in-frame only. Found here are some 120,000 clones, about 89% of them singletons; the top ten hold roughly 11%. The CDR3 consists of 18 residues. V trimming: 0 bases; J trimming: 10 bases; junction bases outside the gene matches: 13. Germline V gene lookup returns CDR1 SGHTA and CDR2 FQGNSA. The receptor was isolated from an adult in good health. The specimen was peripheral blood, collected on day 0 of MenACWY control vaccination. The J gene is TRBJ1-6, the V gene TRBV7-2; 9 nucleotides match TRBD1. In nucleotides, the CDR3 is TGTGCCAGCAGCTTAGCAGCCCCGGGACAGGGCCGGGGGTCACCCCTCCACTTT. This translates into CASSLAAPGQGRGSPLHF.